The clone carrying this T cell receptor (beta chain) was counted only a few times. Its antigen is still unknown. The sample originates from a study of response to subunit inactivated influenza vaccine. General study results and limits: Every seasonal influenza vaccination brings in few new T cells, the authors suggested.

Germline values: CDR1 MNHEY, CDR2 SMNVEV (reference sequence). The trim removed 1 base at V and 0 bases at J, leaving 13 bases unmatched. This CDR3 is 20 amino acids long. TCRdb reanalysed the RT-PCR reads using MiXCR and keeps one entry per CDR3 protein. This table holds around 520,000 distinct CDR3 sequences, about 12% found once. This chain joins TRBV27 and TRBJ2-1; 9 nucleotides line up with TRBD2. The material was PBMCs from blood, obtained on the day of vaccination. The receptor was isolated from a man aged 50 or older who received an inactivated influenza vaccine. This CDR3 is CASSLLAGGPMGSSYNEQFF. In DNA form, the CDR3 reads TGTGCCAGCAGTTTATTGGCGGGAGGGCCTATGGGAAGCTCCTACAATGAGCAGTTCTTC.